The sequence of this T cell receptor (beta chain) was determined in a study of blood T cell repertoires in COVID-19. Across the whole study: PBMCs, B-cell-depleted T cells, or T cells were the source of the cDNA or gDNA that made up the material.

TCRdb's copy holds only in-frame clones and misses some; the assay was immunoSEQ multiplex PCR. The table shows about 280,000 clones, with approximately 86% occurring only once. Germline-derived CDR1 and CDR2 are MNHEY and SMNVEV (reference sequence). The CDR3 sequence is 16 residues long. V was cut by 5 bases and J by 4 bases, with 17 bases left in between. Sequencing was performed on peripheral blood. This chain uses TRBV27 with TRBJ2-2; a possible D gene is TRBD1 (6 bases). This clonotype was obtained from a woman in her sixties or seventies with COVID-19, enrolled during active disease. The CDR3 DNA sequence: TGTGCCAGCAGTCAATTACAGGGAAGCGCCACCGGGGAGCTGTTTTTT. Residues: CASSQLQGSATGELFF.